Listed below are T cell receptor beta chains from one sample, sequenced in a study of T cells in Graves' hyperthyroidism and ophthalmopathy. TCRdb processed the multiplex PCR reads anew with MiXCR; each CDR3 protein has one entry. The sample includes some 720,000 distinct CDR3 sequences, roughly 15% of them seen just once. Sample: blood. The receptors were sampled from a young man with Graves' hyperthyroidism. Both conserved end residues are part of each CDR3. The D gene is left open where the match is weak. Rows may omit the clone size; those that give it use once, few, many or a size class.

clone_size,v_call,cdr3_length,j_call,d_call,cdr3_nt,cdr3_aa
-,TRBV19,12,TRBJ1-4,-,TGTGCCAGTAGTGGATCCGGTGAAAAACTGTTTTTT,CASSGSGEKLFF
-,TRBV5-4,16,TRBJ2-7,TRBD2,TGTGCCAGCAGCTTGGCCAGCGGGAGGGGCTCCTACGAGCAGTACTTC,CASSLASGRGSYEQYF
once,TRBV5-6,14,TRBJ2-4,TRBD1,TGTGCCAGCACCTTGGGACAGGGCCAAAACATTCAGTACTTC,CASTLGQGQNIQYF
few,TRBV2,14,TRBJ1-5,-,TGTGCCAGCAGTGAGTTTCAGGCACGGAAGCCCCAGCATTTT,CASSEFQARKPQHF
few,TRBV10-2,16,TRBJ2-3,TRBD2,TGCGCCAGCAGTGAGGTACTAGCGGGAGGCACAGATACGCAGTATTTT,CASSEVLAGGTDTQYF
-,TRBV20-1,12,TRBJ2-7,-,TGCAGTGCTAGAGTGAAGGGGTACGAGCAGTACTTC,CSARVKGYEQYF
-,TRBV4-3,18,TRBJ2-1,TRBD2,TGCGCCAGCAGCCAAGGGCCTCAAAGCGGGGGTTCCTACAATGAGCAGTTCTTC,CASSQGPQSGGSYNEQFF
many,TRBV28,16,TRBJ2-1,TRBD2,TGTGCCAGCAGTTTCTCCGGACTAGCGGTTTACAATGAGCAGTTCTTC,CASSFSGLAVYNEQFF
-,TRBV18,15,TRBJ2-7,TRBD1,TGTGCCAGCTCACCACCGACAGGGGGCGCGGACGAGCAGTACTTC,CASSPPTGGADEQYF
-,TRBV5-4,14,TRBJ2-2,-,TGTGCCAGCAGAACGTCGACTACGACCGGGGAGCTGTTTTTT,CASRTSTTTGELFF
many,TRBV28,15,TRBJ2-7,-,TGTGCCAGCAGTTTAGGCGGGGCTACCTCGGGGGAGCAGTACTTC,CASSLGGATSGEQYF
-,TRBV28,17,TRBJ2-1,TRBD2,TGTGCCAGCAGTTCGAGCCCGGGACTAGCGGGAGGGCATGAGCAGTTCTTC,CASSSSPGLAGGHEQFF
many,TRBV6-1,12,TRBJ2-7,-,TGTGCCAGCAGTGAAGGTCGGTCCGAGCAGTACTTC,CASSEGRSEQYF
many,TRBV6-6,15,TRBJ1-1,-,TGTGCCAGCAGTTACTGGGGCCCAGACGACACTGAAGCTTTCTTT,CASSYWGPDDTEAFF
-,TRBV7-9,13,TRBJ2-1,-,TGTGCCAGCAACGACCGGGACTCAGCTAAGCAGTTCTTC,CASNDRDSAKQFF
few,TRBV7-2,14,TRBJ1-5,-,TGTGCCAGCAGCTTATATTGGGGGCGCCAGCCCCAGCATTTT,CASSLYWGRQPQHF
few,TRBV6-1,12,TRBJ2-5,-,TGTGCCAGCGGTTTGGGGAGAGAGACCCAGTACTTC,CASGLGRETQYF
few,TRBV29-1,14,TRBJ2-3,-,TGCAGCGTAGGACATGTTTTAAGCACAGATACGCAGTATTTT,CSVGHVLSTDTQYF
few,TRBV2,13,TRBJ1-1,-,TGTGCCAGCGTAGATGGGGTGAACACTGAAGCTTTCTTT,CASVDGVNTEAFF
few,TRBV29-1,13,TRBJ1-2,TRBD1,TGCAGCGCCCGGGACAGCCTTGACTATGGCTACACCTTC,CSARDSLDYGYTF
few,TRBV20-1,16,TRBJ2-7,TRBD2,TGCAGTGCTAGGGACTATAGCGGGACAAGCTCCTACGAGCAGTACTTC,CSARDYSGTSSYEQYF
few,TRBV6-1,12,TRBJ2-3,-,TGTGCCAGCGAGGACGCCACAGATACGCAGTATTTT,CASEDATDTQYF
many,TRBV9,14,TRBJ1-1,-,TGTGCCAGCAGCGCCCTGGGGGGGGACACTGAAGCTTTCTTT,CASSALGGDTEAFF
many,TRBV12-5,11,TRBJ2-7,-,TGTGCTAGTGTCGATACCTACGAGCAGTACTTC,CASVDTYEQYF
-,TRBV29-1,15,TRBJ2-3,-,TGCAGCGTTCAAAAAGGGGGGACGGGCCCCAATACGCAGTATTTT,CSVQKGGTGPNTQYF
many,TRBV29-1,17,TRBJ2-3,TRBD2,TGCAGCGTCCCTGCCGGACTAGCGGGTTTACCCACAGATACGCAGTATTTT,CSVPAGLAGLPTDTQYF
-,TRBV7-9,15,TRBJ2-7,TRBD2,TGTGCCAGCAGCTTAGGGGTTGGGACTACCCACGAGCAGTACTTC,CASSLGVGTTHEQYF
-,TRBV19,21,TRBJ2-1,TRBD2,TGTGCCCATGGGGGCCGTGGCGGTGTTGTCGCTAGCGGGAGTTTAAGGAATGAGCAGTTCTTC,CAHGGRGGVVASGSLRNEQFF
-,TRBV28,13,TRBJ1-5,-,TGTGCCAGCAGTCCCTCTCTGAGTGGGTCCCAGCATTTT,CASSPSLSGSQHF
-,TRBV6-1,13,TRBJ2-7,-,TGTGCCAGCAGTGACGTTACAGGGTCCGAGCAGTACTTC,CASSDVTGSEQYF
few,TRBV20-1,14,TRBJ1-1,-,TGCAGTGCGACCAGGGCGGGGGGAAGCACTGAAGCTTTCTTT,CSATRAGGSTEAFF
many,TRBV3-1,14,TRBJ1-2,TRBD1,TGTGCCAGCAGCCAACTGACAGGGGCCTATGGCTACACCTTC,CASSQLTGAYGYTF
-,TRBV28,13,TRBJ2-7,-,TGTGCCAGCAGTTTTACGGAGTTCTACGAGCAGTACTTC,CASSFTEFYEQYF
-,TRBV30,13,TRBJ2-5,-,TGTGCCTGGAAGGCAGTGTACCAAGAGACCCAGTACTTC,CAWKAVYQETQYF
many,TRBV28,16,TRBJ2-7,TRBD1,TGTGCCAGCAGGTCGACTGGTTGGACAGGTCCCGACGAGCAGTACTTC,CASRSTGWTGPDEQYF
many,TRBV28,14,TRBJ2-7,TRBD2,TGTGCCAGCAGTTTAGAGCGGGAGATTTACGAGCAGTACTTC,CASSLEREIYEQYF
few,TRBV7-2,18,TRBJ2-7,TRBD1,TGTGCCAGCAGCTTAGGGCGGGACAGGGGCAGGGTTGGCTACGAGCAGTACTTC,CASSLGRDRGRVGYEQYF
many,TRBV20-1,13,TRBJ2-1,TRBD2,TGCAGTGCCCCTGGGGCGGGAGGTGGTGAGCAGTTCTTC,CSAPGAGGGEQFF
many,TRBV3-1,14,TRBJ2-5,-,TGTGCCAGCAGCCAAGATCGGAACAGCGCGACCCAGTACTTC,CASSQDRNSATQYF
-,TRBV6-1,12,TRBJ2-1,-,TGTGCCAGCGGGCTACGGAGCAATGAGCAGTTCTTC,CASGLRSNEQFF
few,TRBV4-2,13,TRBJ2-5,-,TGTGCCAGCAGCCAAGAAAACGAAGAGACCCAGTACTTC,CASSQENEETQYF
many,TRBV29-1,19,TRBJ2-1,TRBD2,TGCAGCGCCGAACGGTCCCTAGCGGGAGGGCCTTTAATCCCCAATGAGCAGTTCTTC,CSAERSLAGGPLIPNEQFF